The 30 T cell receptor beta chains listed next were all sequenced from one sample in a study of cytomegalovirus exposure and HLA in healthy donors (dated by TCRdb to 2017 to 2019). Library preparation employed the immunoSEQ multiplex PCR assay. What TCRdb holds here is the immuneACCESS table cut down to in-frame rearrangements. Part of the clones is not present; checked against another copy, under half of the missing clones reflect an unresolved V gene, and the others are unexplained. This sample gives approximately 150,000 clones in total; 87% of them show up just once. The top ten constitute roughly 4.3% of the sample. The specimen sequenced was PBMCs. These receptors were obtained from a man younger than 35 in good health and CMV-seropositive.

The chain employs TRBV6-4 and TRBJ2-2, with TRBD1 matching 7 bases. This CDR3 comprises 13 residues. The V segment lost 6 bases and the J segment 6 bases; nucleotides outside the gene matches: 4. Germline V gene lookup returns CDR1 MRHNA and CDR2 SNTAGT. CDR3 region: CASSHGQAGELFF. CDR3 bases: TGTGCCAGCAGCCACGGACAGGCCGGGGAGCTGTTTTTT.

The chain is built from TRBV4-2 and TRBJ2-2; D is perhaps TRBD2 (7 bases). Germline lookup yields CDR1 LGHNA and CDR2 YNFKEQ. The V end lost 0 bases, the J end lost 0 bases, and 23 bases lay between the germline ends. The CDR3 is 21 residues long. The CDR3 loop is CASSQDLAGIVGTTNTGELFF. CDR3 coding DNA: TGTGCCAGCAGCCAAGACTTAGCGGGTATCGTGGGGACAACGAACACCGGGGAGCTGTTTTTT.

The chain links TRBV14 to TRBJ2-7; D is ambiguous. This CDR3 region has 11 residues. The V and J ends lost 4 bases and 7 bases respectively, with 8 bases between them. Germline values: CDR1 SGHDN, CDR2 FVKESK. CDR3 loop: CASSPGVEQYF. The DNA of the CDR3 is TGTGCCAGCAGCCCCGGAGTTGAGCAGTACTTC.

The CDR3 reads CASSSTGGYGNTIYF. For the CDR3, the DNA is TGTGCCAGCAGTTCGACAGGGGGTTATGGAAACACCATATATTTT. This sequence joins TRBV28 and TRBJ1-3; TRBD1 matches at 9 bases. This CDR3 region has 15 residues. J was trimmed by 3 bases and V by 4 bases; bases with no gene match: 4. Germline CDR1 reads MDHEN; CDR2 reads SYDVKM.

The rearrangement joins TRBV27 to TRBJ1-1; D gene ambiguous. The CDR3 runs to 12 residues. The germline CDR1 and CDR2 sequences are MNHEY and SMNVEV (reference sequence). V dropped 5 bases and J dropped 10 bases, with 14 bases sitting between them. The CDR3 DNA sequence: TGTGCCAGCAGTGCGGCCCATATAGGAGCTTTCTTT. This encodes CASSAAHIGAFF.

This clone is a singleton in its sample. For the CDR3, the DNA is TGTGCCAGCAGCCCGTACACAGATACGCAGTATTTT. It specifies CASSPYTDTQYF. The chain is built from TRBV14 and TRBJ2-3, with D unresolved. Germline CDR1 reads SGHDN; CDR2 reads FVKESK. The CDR3 has 12 amino acids. V was trimmed by 4 bases and J by 2 bases, leaving 4 bases between them.

For the CDR3, the DNA is TGCGCCAGCAGCTTGGCCGGGGGGGATGAGACCCAGTACTTC. Its protein product is CASSLAGGDETQYF. The gene calls are TRBV5-1 and TRBJ2-5, with TRBD2 matching over 8 bases. The CDR3 loop spans 14 amino acids. CDR1 and CDR2 from the germline V gene are SGHRS and YFSETQ. V lost 0 bases to trimming and J lost 5 bases; unmatched junction nucleotides: 3.

The gene calls are TRBV4-2 and TRBJ1-3, with D possibly being TRBD1 (5 bases). Germline V gene sequence: CDR1 LGHNA, CDR2 YNFKEQ. The CDR3 loop spans 15 amino acids. The V gene lost 1 base and the J gene lost 4 bases, with 11 bases spanning the gap. The CDR3: CASSQAGGTGNTIYF. CDR3 nucleotides: TGTGCCAGCAGCCAAGCCGGGGGAACCGGAAACACCATATATTTT.

This chain links TRBV19 with TRBJ1-2; 8 bases line up with TRBD1. Germline CDR1 is LNHDA and CDR2 is SQIVND (reference sequence). V lost 6 bases and J lost 6; bases outside the gene matches: 15. CDR3 length: 16 residues. Written as DNA, the CDR3 is TGTGCCAGTAGCCAAGGCGTGGCAGGGGGCGCAAATGGCTACACCTTC. Amino acids: CASSQGVAGGANGYTF. Combining the CDR3 with reference TRBV19 and TRBJ1-2 gives the whole variable domain DGGITQSPKYLFRKEGQNVTLSCEQNLNHDAMYWYRQDPGQGLRLIYYSQIVNDFQKGDIAEGYSVSREKKESFPLTVTSAQKNPTAFYLCASSQGVAGGANGYTFGSGTRLTVV.

This clone was found a few times. This chain links TRBV6-6 with TRBJ1-3, with D perhaps TRBD1 (5 bases). The ends were cut back, 2 bases at V and 4 bases at J, with 9 bases in the middle. Germline V lookup: CDR1 MNHNY, CDR2 SVGAGI (reference sequence). This CDR3 has 14 residues. CDR3 loop: CASSYPRQGNTIYF. CDR3 bases: TGTGCCAGCAGTTACCCGAGACAGGGAAACACCATATATTTT.

This chain connects TRBV5-4 to TRBJ2-7, with D possibly matching TRBD1 (5 bases). Germline CDR1 reads SGHNT; CDR2 reads YYREEE (reference sequence). V was shortened by 0 bases and J by 3 bases, with 10 bases between the two germline ends. The CDR3 length is 14 residues. The CDR3 spells CASSLAWGSYEQYF. The CDR3 nucleotides are TGTGCCAGCAGCTTGGCGTGGGGCAGCTACGAGCAGTACTTC.

The chain uses TRBV6-5 and TRBJ2-7; 9 bases align to TRBD2. The V gene end was trimmed by 0 bases and the J gene end by 3 bases; junction bases not matched to a gene: 3. This CDR3 comprises 15 residues. The germline gives CDR1 MNHEY, CDR2 SVGAGI. Written as DNA, the CDR3 is TGTGCCAGCAGTTACTCCGGGACTAGCAGCTACGAGCAGTACTTC. This gives the protein CASSYSGTSSYEQYF.

V is TRBV9 and J is TRBJ2-3; D may be TRBD1 (6 bases). The CDR3 length is 14 residues. V lost 3 bases and J lost 4, with 12 bases in between. CDR1 and CDR2 (germline): SGDLS, YYNGEE. The CDR3 sequence is CASSAYRAADTQYF. The CDR3 DNA sequence: TGTGCCAGCAGCGCGTACAGGGCGGCAGATACGCAGTATTTT.

The chain is built from TRBV19 and TRBJ1-1; TRBD1 agrees at 10 bases. From germline, CDR1 is LNHDA and CDR2 SQIVND (reference sequence). The junction had 9 bases not matched to a gene; V was cut back by 1 base and J by 4 bases. The CDR3 is 17 amino acids. In DNA form, the CDR3 reads TGTGCCAGTAGTATAGGGCTGACAGGGGGCAGTGGCACTGAAGCTTTCTTT. The encoded protein is CASSIGLTGGSGTEAFF.

The table lists this clone with a count of one. CDR3: CASFDRANTGELFF. The CDR3 region has the DNA TGTGCCAGCTTCGACAGGGCGAACACCGGGGAGCTGTTTTTT. The rearrangement uses TRBV28 and TRBJ2-2, with 7 bases fitting TRBD1. Germline CDR1 and CDR2: MDHEN and SYDVKM. This CDR3 comprises 14 residues. The trim removed 8 bases at V and 0 bases at J, leaving 3 bases unmatched.

The chain couples TRBV9 to TRBJ2-7, with 9 positions matching TRBD1. This CDR3 has 14 residues. The V gene end was trimmed by 3 bases and the J gene end by 3 bases; junction bases not matched to a gene: 4. Germline values: CDR1 SGDLS, CDR2 YYNGEE. CDR3 nucleotides: TGTGCCAGCAGCGCCGGGACAGGGATCTACGAGCAGTACTTC. Amino acids: CASSAGTGIYEQYF.

The gene calls are TRBV6-6 and TRBJ2-6; D not resolved. The V end lost 0 bases, the J end lost 0 bases, and 3 bases lay between the germline ends. Looked up from germline, CDR1 is MNHNY and CDR2 is SVGAGI (reference sequence). This CDR3 has 15 amino acids. In DNA form, the CDR3 reads TGTGCCAGCAGTTACTCCAGCTCTGGGGCCAACGTCCTGACTTTC. This sequence encodes CASSYSSSGANVLTF.

The rearrangement links TRBV30 to TRBJ2-3; D remains ambiguous. CDR3 length: 13 residues. Trimming shortened V by 2 bases and J by 1 base, and 7 bases separated the two germline ends. The germline gives CDR1 GTSNPN, CDR2 SVGIG (reference sequence). This CDR3 is CAWSFAGTDTQYF. CDR3 DNA: TGTGCCTGGAGTTTTGCAGGCACAGATACGCAGTATTTT.

The chain carries TRBV9 and TRBJ1-2, with D possibly TRBD1 on 5 matching bases. Germline lookup yields CDR1 SGDLS and CDR2 YYNGEE. There are 16 residues in the CDR3. The V end lost 0 bases, the J end lost 4 bases, and 16 bases lay between the germline ends. CDR3 nucleotides: TGTGCCAGCAGCGTAGGGCCGGGGGGTTTGGGCTATGGCTACACCTTC. Protein product: CASSVGPGGLGYGYTF.

This clone was seen only a few times. The chain is built from TRBV7-8 and TRBJ1-2; weak D call: TRBD1 (6 bases). In germline, CDR1 is SGHVS, CDR2 FQNEAQ. The CDR3 is 15 amino acids. Trimming cost V 1 base and J 1 base, with 10 bases left between them. For the CDR3, the DNA is TGTGCCAGCAGCTTAGTGGGCAGGGGTAACTATGGCTACACCTTC. Translated: CASSLVGRGNYGYTF.

This chain uses TRBV5-6 with TRBJ2-7, with a possible D match to TRBD2 (6 bases). CDR3 length equals 13 residues. Trimming cost V 0 bases and J 5 bases, with 9 bases left between them. The germline V gene encodes CDR1 SGHDT and CDR2 YYEEEE. The CDR3 here is CASSLGAGHEQYF. Written as DNA, the CDR3 is TGTGCCAGCAGCTTGGGCGCGGGGCACGAGCAGTACTTC.

The CDR3 loop is CASSAVVNNYGYTF. In nucleotides, the CDR3 is TGTGCCAGCAGTGCGGTGGTCAACAACTATGGCTACACCTTC. The chain combines TRBV6-6 with TRBJ1-2; unclear D gene. With 5 bases removed from V and 2 bases from J, the gap between germline ends came to 12 bases. Per the germline V gene, CDR1 is MNHNY and CDR2 is SVGAGI (reference sequence). The CDR3 sequence is 14 residues long.

CDR3 amino acids: CASSPPGRGHGYTF. Written as DNA, the CDR3 is TGTGCCAGCTCACCACCGGGCAGGGGTCATGGCTACACCTTC. The chain links TRBV18 to TRBJ1-2, with a weak D call TRBD1 (6 bases). Germline V CDR1 and CDR2: KGHSH, LQKENI. The ends were cut back, 0 bases at V and 6 bases at J, with 11 bases in the middle. This CDR3 has 14 residues.

DNA for the CDR3: TGTGCCTGGAGTGTACAAGGGAGGCAGGGCGTGAATTCCTACGAGCAGTACTTC. This encodes CAWSVQGRQGVNSYEQYF. This sequence joins TRBV30 and TRBJ2-7; tentatively, D is TRBD2 (6 bases). The CDR3 totals 18 residues. The V end lost 0 bases, the J end lost 1 base, and 22 bases lay between the germline ends. The V gene's germline CDR1 is GTSNPN and CDR2 SVGIG (reference sequence).

CDR3 protein: CASSFPPAEAFF. CDR3 DNA sequence: TGTGCCAGTAGTTTCCCCCCTGCTGAAGCTTTCTTT. V is TRBV19 and J is TRBJ1-1; D is ambiguous. Germline assignment: CDR1 LNHDA and CDR2 SQIVND (reference sequence). V shed 5 bases and J shed 6 bases, with 10 bases lying between them. This CDR3 contains 12 residues.

The chain carries TRBV7-3 and TRBJ2-1; D gene unclear. Germline CDR1 SGHTA, CDR2 FQGTGA. This CDR3 has 13 amino acids. V lost 4 bases and J lost 8, with 12 bases in between. Here the CDR3 reads CASSSRAMYEQFF. DNA for the CDR3: TGTGCCAGCAGCTCCCGAGCTATGTATGAGCAGTTCTTC. The variable domain in full, completed from reference TRBV7-3 and TRBJ2-1, reads GAGVSQTPSNKVTEKGKYVELRCDPISGHTALYWYRQSLGQGPEFLIYFQGTGAADDSGLPNDRFFAVRPEGSVSTLKIQRTERGDSAVYLCASSSRAMYEQFFGPGTRLTVL.

The chain uses TRBV9 and TRBJ1-4, with D tentatively TRBD1 (5 bases). The germline CDR1 and CDR2 sequences are SGDLS and YYNGEE. Trimming stripped 4 bases from V and 11 bases from J, with 18 bases between. The CDR3 has 14 residues. The CDR3 protein is CASSPGGFREKLFF. CDR3 DNA: TGTGCCAGCAGCCCGGGGGGGTTTCGGGAGAAACTGTTTTTT.

The CDR3 protein is CASSVRTSGTNTGELFF. The DNA of the CDR3 is TGTGCCAGCAGCGTGAGGACTAGCGGGACGAACACCGGGGAGCTGTTTTTT. V usage is TRBV9 and J usage is TRBJ2-2; 12 nucleotides align to TRBD2. Germline loops: CDR1 SGDLS, CDR2 YYNGEE. Trimming removed 2 bases from V and 0 bases from J; junction bases left unmatched: 2. This CDR3 has 17 residues.

The genes are TRBV4-1 and TRBJ1-2; weak D call: TRBD1 (5 bases). The CDR3 spans 17 residues. Germline CDR1 reads MGHRA; CDR2 reads YSYEKL. V was shortened by 0 bases and J by 1 base, with 15 bases between the two germline ends. In DNA, the CDR3 is TGCGCCAGCAGCCAAGACCCCGACAGCTACTTTAACTATGGCTACACCTTC. Translation gives CASSQDPDSYFNYGYTF.

This sequence joins TRBV5-1 and TRBJ1-4, with 9 bases lining up with TRBD1. J was trimmed by 3 bases and V by 5 bases; bases with no gene match: 2. There are 14 residues in the CDR3. The germline V gene has CDR1 SGHRS and CDR2 YFSETQ. This CDR3 reads CASSWTGANEKLFF. The CDR3 DNA reads as TGCGCCAGCAGTTGGACAGGGGCTAATGAAAAACTGTTTTTT.